Detailed here is one T cell receptor beta chain. This entry is derived from a study of control samples from healthy donors and cancer patients. The CDR3 covers 13 residues. V lost 7 bases and J lost 2, with 12 bases in between. The germline V gene encodes CDR1 MNHEY and CDR2 SVGAGI. The assay was immunoSEQ multiplex PCR, and TCRdb's table has in-frame clones only and misses some. The sample carries about 130,000 clones, over 80% recorded once. The TCR comes from a man older than 75 with head and neck cancer. The V call is TRBV6-5, the J call TRBJ2-7; D is undetermined. Sequenced input: PBMCs. The CDR3 DNA follows: TGTGCCAGCACGCTCAGGAACCCCTACGAGCAGTACTTC. Its translation: CASTLRNPYEQYF.